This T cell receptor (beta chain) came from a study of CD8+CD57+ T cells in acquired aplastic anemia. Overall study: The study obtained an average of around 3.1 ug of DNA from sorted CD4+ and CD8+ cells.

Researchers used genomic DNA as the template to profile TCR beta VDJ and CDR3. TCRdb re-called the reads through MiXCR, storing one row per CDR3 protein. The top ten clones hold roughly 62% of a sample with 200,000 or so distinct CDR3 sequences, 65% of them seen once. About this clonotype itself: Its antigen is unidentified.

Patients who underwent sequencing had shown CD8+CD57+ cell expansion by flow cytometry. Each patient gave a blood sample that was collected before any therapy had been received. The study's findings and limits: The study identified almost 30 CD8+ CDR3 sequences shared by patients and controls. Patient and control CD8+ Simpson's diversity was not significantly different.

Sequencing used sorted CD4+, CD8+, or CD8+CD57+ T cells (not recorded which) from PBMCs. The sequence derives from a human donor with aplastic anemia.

In nucleotides, the CDR3 is TGTGCCACGCTGGGGGTCAGCGAGCAGTTCTTC. Translating gives CATLGVSEQFF. This sequence joins TRBV19 and TRBJ2-1; D is tentatively TRBD1 or TRBD2 (5 bases each). The ends were cut back, 10 bases at V and 10 bases at J, with 14 bases in the middle. Germline-derived CDR1 and CDR2 are LNHDA and SQIVND (reference sequence). The CDR3 has 11 residues.